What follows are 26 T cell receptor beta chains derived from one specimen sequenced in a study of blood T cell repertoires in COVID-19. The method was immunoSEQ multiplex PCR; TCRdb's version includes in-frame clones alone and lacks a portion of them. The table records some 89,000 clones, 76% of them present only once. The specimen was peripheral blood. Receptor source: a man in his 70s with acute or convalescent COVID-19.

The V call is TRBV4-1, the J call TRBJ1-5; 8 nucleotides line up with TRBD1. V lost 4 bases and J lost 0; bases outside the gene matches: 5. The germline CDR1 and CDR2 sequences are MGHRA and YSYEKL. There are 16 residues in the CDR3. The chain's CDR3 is CASSPRTGYSNQPQHF. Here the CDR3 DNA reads TGCGCCAGCAGCCCGCGGACAGGGTATAGCAATCAGCCCCAGCATTTT.

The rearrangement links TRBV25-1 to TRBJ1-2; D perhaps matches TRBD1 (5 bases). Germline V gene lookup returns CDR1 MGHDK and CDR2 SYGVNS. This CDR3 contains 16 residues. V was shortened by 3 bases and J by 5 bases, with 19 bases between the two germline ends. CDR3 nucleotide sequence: TGTGCCAGCAGTGACTATCGACCGAATACAGGATATGGCTACACCTTC. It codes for CASSDYRPNTGYGYTF.

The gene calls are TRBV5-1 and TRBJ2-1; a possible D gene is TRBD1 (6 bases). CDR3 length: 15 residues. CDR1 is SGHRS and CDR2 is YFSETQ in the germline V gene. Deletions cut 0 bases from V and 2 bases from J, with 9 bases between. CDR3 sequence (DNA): TGCGCCAGCAGCTTGGAGGACAGTCCCTACAATGAGCAGTTCTTC. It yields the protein CASSLEDSPYNEQFF.

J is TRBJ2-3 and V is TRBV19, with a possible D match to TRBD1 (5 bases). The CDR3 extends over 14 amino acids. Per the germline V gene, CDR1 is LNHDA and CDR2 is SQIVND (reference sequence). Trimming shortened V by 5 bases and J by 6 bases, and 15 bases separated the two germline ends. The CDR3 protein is CASSRRPQGDTQYF. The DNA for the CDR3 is TGTGCCAGTAGTCGGCGCCCGCAGGGTGATACGCAGTATTTT.

The CDR3 sequence: CASSPLSETQYF. The DNA for the CDR3 is TGCGCCAGCAGCCCCTTGAGCGAGACCCAGTACTTC. The chain is built from TRBV4-1 and TRBJ2-5; D unresolved. The V gene lost 4 bases and the J gene lost 5 bases, with 8 bases spanning the gap. Per germline, CDR1 MGHRA and CDR2 YSYEKL. The CDR3 is made up of 12 amino acids.

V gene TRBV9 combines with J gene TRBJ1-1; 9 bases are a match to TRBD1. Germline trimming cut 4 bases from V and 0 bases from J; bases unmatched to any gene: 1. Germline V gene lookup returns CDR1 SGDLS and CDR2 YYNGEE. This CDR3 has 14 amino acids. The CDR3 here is CASSRDRVNTEAFF. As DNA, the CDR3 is TGTGCCAGCAGCCGGGACAGGGTGAACACTGAAGCTTTCTTT.

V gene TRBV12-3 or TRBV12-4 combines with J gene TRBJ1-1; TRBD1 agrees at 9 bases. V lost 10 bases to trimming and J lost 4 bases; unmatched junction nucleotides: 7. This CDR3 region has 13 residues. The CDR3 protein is CATGTGLGTEAFF. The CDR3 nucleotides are TGTGCCACCGGGACAGGGTTAGGCACTGAAGCTTTCTTT.

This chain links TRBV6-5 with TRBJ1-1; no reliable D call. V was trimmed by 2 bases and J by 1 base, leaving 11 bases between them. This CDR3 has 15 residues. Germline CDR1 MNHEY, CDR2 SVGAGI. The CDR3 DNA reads TGTGCCAGCAGTTACGGTCCGGGAAGGAACACTGAAGCTTTCTTT. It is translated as CASSYGPGRNTEAFF.

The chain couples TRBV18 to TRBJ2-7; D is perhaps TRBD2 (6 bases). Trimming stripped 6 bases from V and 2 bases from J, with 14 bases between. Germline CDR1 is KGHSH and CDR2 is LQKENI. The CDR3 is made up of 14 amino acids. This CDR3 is CASSPGLEPYEQYF. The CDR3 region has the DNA TGTGCCAGCTCCCCGGGACTGGAGCCCTACGAGCAGTACTTC.

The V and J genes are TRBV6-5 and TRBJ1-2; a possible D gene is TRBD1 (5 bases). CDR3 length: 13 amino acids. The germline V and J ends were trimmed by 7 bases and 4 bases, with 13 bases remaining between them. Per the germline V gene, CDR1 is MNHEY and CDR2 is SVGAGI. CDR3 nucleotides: TGTGCCAGCATTCCGGGGGGACTCTATGGCTACACCTTC. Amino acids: CASIPGGLYGYTF.

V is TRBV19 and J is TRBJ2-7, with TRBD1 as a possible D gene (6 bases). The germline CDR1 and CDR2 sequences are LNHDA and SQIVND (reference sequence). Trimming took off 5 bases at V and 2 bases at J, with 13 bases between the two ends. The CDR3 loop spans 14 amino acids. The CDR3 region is CASSPLQGAYEQYF. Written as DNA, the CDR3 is TGTGCCAGTAGTCCTTTACAGGGCGCCTACGAGCAGTACTTC. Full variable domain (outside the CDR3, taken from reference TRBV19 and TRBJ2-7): DGGITQSPKYLFRKEGQNVTLSCEQNLNHDAMYWYRQDPGQGLRLIYYSQIVNDFQKGDIAEGYSVSREKKESFPLTVTSAQKNPTAFYLCASSPLQGAYEQYFGPGTRLTVT.

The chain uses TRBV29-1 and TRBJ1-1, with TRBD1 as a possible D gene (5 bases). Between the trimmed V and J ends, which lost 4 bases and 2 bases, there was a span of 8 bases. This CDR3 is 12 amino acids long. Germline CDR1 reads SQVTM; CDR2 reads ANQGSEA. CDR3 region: CSVGQFNTEAFF. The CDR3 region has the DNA TGCAGCGTTGGACAGTTCAACACTGAAGCTTTCTTT.

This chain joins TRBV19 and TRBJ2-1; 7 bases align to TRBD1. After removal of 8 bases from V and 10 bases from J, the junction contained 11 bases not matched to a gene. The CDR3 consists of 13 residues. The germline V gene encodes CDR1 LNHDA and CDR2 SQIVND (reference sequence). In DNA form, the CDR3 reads TGTGCCAGTTCTTACAGGGGTTCCTTGGAGCAGTTCTTC. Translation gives CASSYRGSLEQFF. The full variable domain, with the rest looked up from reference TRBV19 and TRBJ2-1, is DGGITQSPKYLFRKEGQNVTLSCEQNLNHDAMYWYRQDPGQGLRLIYYSQIVNDFQKGDIAEGYSVSREKKESFPLTVTSAQKNPTAFYLCASSYRGSLEQFFGPGTRLTVL.

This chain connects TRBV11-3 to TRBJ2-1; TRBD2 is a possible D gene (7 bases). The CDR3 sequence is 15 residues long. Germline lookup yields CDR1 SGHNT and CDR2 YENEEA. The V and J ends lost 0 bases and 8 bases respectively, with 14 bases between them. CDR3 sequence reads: CASSLEGRGADEQFF. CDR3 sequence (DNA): TGTGCCAGCAGCTTAGAGGGTCGGGGGGCGGATGAGCAGTTCTTC.

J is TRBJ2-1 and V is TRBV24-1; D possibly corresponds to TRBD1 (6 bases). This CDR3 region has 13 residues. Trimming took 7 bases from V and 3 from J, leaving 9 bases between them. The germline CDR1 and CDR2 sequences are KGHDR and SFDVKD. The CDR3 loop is CATRGDIYNEQFF. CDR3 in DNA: TGTGCCACCAGAGGGGACATCTACAATGAGCAGTTCTTC.

In DNA, the CDR3 is TGCGCCAGCAGCTCAGGGACTAGCGGGAGAAGCACAGATACGCAGTATTTT. This gives the protein CASSSGTSGRSTDTQYF. V gene TRBV5-1 combines with J gene TRBJ2-3, with 14 bases matching TRBD2. The CDR3 runs 17 residues. The germline gives CDR1 SGHRS, CDR2 YFSETQ. Trimming took 3 bases from V and 0 from J; bases not matched to a gene: 3.

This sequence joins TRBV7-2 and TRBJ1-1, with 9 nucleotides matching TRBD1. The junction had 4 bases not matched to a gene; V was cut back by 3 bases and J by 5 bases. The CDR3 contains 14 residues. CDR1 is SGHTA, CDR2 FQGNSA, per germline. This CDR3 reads CASSFRTGVTEAFF. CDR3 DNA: TGTGCCAGCAGCTTCAGGACAGGGGTGACTGAAGCTTTCTTT.

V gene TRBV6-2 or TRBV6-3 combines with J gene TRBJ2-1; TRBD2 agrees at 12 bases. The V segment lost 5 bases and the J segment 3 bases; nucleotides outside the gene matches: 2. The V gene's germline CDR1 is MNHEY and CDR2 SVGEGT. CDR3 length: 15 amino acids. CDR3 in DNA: TGTGCCAGCAGTGCTAGCGGGAGGGACTACAATGAGCAGTTCTTC. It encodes CASSASGRDYNEQFF.

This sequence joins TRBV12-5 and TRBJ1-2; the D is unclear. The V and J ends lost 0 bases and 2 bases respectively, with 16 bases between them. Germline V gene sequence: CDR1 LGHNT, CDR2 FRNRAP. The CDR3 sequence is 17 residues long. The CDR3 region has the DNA TGTGCTAGTGGTTTGGTCCGGGTTACGGCAGCGAACTATGGCTACACCTTC. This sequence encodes CASGLVRVTAANYGYTF.

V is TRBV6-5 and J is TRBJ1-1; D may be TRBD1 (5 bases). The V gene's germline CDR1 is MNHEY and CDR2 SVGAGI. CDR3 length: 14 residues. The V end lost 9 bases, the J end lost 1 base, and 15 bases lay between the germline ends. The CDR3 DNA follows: TGTGCCAGTATCAGACAGAGTGCGAACACTGAAGCTTTCTTT. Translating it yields CASIRQSANTEAFF.

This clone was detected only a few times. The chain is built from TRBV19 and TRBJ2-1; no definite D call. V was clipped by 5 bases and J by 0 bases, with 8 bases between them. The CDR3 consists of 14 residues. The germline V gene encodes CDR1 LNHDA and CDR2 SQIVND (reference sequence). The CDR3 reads CASSVMSSYNEQFF. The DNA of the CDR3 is TGTGCCAGTAGTGTTATGAGCTCCTACAATGAGCAGTTCTTC.

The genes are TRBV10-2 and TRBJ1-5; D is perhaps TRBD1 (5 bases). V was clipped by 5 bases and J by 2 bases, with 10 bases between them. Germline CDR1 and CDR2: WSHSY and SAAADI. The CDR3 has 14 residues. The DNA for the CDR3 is TGCGCCAGCAGTAAGGGGTATGGCAATCAGCCCCAGCATTTT. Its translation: CASSKGYGNQPQHF.

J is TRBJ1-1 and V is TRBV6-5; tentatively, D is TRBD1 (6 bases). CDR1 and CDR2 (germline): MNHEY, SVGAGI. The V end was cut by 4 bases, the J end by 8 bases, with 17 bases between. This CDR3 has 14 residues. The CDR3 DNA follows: TGTGCCAGCAGTTTAACAAGCAGAAGGGGGGAAGCTTTCTTT. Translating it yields CASSLTSRRGEAFF.

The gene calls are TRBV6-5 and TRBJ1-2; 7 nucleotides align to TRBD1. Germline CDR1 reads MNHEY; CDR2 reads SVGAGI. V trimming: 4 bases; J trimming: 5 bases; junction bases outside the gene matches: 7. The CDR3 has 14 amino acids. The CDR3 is CASSSTGQGYGYTF. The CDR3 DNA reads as TGTGCCAGCAGTTCGACAGGGCAAGGGTATGGCTACACCTTC.

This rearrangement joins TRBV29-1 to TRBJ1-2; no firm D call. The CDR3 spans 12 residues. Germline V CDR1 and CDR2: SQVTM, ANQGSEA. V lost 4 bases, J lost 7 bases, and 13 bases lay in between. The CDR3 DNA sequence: TGCAGCGTTGTCGAGGGTGCGGTTGGCTACACCTTC. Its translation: CSVVEGAVGYTF.

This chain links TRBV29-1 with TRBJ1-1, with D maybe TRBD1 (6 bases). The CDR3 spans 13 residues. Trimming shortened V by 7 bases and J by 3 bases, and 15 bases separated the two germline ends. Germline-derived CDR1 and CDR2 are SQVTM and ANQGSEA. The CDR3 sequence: CSAHPRGHTEAFF. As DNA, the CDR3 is TGCAGCGCCCACCCCAGGGGCCACACTGAAGCTTTCTTT. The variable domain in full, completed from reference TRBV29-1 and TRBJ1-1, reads SAVISQKPSRDICQRGTSLTIQCQVDSQVTMMFWYRQQPGQSLTLIATANQGSEATYESGFVIDKFPISRPNLTFSTLTVSNMSPEDSSIYLCSAHPRGHTEAFFGQGTRLTVV.